This T cell receptor (beta chain) was sequenced during a study of T cells in Graves' hyperthyroidism and ophthalmopathy. Study at large: Once the initial diagnosis was made, peripheral blood was obtained before any treatment.

Template material for amplifying TCR beta CDR3 regions consisted of RNA transcripts. RT-PCR in the first round (using the HTBI primer set) targeted the TCR CDR3. TCRdb passed the multiplex PCR reads through MiXCR, listing each CDR3 protein once. Found here are around 290,000 distinct CDR3 sequences, around 15% of them singletons; the top ten hold over 50%. The CDR3 runs to 16 residues. V was clipped by 0 bases and J by 4 bases, with 15 bases between them. The germline V gene encodes CDR1 LGHNA and CDR2 YNFKEQ. Lactation, pregnancy, other autoimmune disease or uncontrolled infection excluded patients. The PBMCs were taken from more than 8 ml of fresh peripheral blood. This clonotype was counted only a few times.

The clonotype originates from a woman aged 55-70 years with Graves' ophthalmopathy. The chain has TRBV4-2 and TRBJ1-2; perhaps TRBD1 as D (6 bases). Material: blood. The CDR3 DNA sequence: TGTGCCAGCAGCCAAGAGTACAGGGTAGGATTCTATGGCTACACCTTC. Translation gives CASSQEYRVGFYGYTF.